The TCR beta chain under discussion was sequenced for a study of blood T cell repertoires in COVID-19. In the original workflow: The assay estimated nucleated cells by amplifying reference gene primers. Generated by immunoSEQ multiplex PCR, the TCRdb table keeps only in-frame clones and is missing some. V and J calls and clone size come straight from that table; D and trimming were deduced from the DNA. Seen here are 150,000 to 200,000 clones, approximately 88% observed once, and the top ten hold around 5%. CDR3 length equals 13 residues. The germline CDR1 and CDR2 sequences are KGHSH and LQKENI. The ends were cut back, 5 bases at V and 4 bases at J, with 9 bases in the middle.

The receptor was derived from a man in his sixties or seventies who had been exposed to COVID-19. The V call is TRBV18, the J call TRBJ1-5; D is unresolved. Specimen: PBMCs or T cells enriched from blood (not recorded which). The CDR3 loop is CASSISRNQPQHF. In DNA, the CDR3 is TGTGCCAGCTCAATTTCCAGGAATCAGCCCCAGCATTTT.